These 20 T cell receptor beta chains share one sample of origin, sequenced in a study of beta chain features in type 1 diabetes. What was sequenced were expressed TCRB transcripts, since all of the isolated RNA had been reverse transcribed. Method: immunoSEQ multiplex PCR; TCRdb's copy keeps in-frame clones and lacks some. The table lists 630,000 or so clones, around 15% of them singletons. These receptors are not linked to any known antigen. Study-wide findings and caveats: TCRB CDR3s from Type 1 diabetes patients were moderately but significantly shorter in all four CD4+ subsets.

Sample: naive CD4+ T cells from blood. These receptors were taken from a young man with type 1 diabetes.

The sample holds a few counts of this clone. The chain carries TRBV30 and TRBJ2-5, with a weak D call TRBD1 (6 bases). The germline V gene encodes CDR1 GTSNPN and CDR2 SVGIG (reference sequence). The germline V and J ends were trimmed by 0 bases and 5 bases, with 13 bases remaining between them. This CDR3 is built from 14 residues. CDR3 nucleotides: TGTGCCTGGAGTGTACACGGGACAAGGGAGACCCAGTACTTC. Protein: CAWSVHGTRETQYF.

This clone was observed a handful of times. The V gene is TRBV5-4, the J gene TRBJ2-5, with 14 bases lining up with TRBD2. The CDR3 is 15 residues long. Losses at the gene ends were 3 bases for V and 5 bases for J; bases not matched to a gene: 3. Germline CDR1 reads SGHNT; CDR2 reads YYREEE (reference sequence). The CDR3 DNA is TGTGCCAGCAGCTCCGGACTAGCGGGGGGCGAGACCCAGTACTTC. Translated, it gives CASSSGLAGGETQYF.

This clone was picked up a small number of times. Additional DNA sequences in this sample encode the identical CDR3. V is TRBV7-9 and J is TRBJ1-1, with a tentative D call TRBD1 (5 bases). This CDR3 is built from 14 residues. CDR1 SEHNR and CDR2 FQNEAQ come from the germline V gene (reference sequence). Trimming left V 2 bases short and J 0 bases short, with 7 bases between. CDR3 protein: CASSLQGLNTEAFF. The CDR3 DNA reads TGTGCCAGCAGCTTACAGGGTTTGAACACTGAAGCTTTCTTT.

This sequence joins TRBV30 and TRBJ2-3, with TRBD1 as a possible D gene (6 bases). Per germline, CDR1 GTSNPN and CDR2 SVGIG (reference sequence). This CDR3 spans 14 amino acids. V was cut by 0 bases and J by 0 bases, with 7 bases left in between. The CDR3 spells CAWSVGTSTDTQYF. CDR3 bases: TGTGCCTGGAGTGTTGGGACAAGCACAGATACGCAGTATTTT.

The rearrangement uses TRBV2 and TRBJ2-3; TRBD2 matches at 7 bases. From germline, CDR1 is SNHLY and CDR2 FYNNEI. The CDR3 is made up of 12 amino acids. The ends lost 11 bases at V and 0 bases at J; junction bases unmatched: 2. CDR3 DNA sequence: TGTGCCGGTAGCGGGAGCACAGATACGCAGTATTTT. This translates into CAGSGSTDTQYF. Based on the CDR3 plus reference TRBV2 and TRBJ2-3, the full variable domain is EPEVTQTPSHQVTQMGQEVILRCVPISNHLYFYWYRQILGQKVEFLVSFYNNEISEKSEIFDDQFSVERPDGSNFTLKIRSTKLEDSAMYFCAGSGSTDTQYFGPGTRLTVL.

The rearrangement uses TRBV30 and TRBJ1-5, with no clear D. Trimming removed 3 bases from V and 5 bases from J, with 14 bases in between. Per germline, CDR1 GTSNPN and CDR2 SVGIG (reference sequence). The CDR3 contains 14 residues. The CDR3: CAWSIPPGDQPQHF. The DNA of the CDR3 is TGTGCCTGGAGCATACCGCCCGGGGATCAGCCCCAGCATTTT.

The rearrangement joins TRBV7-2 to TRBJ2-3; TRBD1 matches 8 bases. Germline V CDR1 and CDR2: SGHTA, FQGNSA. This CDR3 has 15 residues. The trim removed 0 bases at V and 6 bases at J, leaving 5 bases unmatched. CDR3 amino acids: CASSLAGTGGDTQYF. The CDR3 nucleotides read TGTGCCAGCAGCTTAGCTGGGACAGGTGGTGATACGCAGTATTTT. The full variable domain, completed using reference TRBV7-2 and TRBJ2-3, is GAGVSQSPSNKVTEKGKDVELRCDPISGHTALYWYRQSLGQGLEFLIYFQGNSAPDKSGLPSDRFSAERTGGSVSTLTIQRTQQEDSAVYLCASSLAGTGGDTQYFGPGTRLTVL.

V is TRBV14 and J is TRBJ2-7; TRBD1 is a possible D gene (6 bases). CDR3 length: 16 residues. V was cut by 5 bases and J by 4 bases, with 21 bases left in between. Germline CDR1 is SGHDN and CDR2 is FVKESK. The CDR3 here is CASSSTDSRPGYEQYF. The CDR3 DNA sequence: TGTGCCAGCAGCTCTACGGACAGTAGGCCAGGATACGAGCAGTACTTC.

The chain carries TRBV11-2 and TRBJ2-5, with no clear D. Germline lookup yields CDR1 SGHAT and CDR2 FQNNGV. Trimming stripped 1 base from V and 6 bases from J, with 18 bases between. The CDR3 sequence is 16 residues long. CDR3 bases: TGTGCCAGCAGCTTAGCTCGTGGTCAGGTGGGAAAGACCCAGTACTTC. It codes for CASSLARGQVGKTQYF.

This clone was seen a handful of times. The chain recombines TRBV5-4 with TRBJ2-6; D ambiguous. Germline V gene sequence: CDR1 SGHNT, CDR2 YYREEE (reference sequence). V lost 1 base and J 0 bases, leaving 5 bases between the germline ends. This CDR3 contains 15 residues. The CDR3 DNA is TGTGCCAGCAGCTTGTCTGGCTCTGGGGCCAACGTCCTGACTTTC. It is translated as CASSLSGSGANVLTF.

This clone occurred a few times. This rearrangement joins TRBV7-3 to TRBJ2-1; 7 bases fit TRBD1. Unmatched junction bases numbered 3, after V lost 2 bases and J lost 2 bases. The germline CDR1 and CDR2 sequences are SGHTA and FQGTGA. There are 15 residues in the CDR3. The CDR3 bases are TGTGCCAGCAGCTTAGTGCAGGGGGCCTACAATGAGCAGTTCTTC. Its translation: CASSLVQGAYNEQFF.

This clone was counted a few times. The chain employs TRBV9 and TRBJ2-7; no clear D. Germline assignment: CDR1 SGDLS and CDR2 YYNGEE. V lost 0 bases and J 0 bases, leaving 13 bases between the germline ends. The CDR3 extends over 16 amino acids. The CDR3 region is CASSVDPGTSSYEQYF. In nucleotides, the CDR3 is TGTGCCAGCAGCGTAGACCCAGGTACCAGCTCCTACGAGCAGTACTTC.

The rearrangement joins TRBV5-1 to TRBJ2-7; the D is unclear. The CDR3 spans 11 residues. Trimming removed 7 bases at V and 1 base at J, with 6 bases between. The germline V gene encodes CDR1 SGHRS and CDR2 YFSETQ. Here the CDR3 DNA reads TGCGCCAGCTCGGAGTCCTACGAGCAGTACTTC. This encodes CASSESYEQYF.

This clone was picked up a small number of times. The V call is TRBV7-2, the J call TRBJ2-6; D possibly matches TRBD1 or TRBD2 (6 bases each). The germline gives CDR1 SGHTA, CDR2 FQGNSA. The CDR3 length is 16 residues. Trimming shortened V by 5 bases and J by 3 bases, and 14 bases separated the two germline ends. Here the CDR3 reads CASSREGGYGANVLTF. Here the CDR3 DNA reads TGTGCCAGCAGCCGCGAGGGGGGCTATGGGGCCAACGTCCTGACTTTC.

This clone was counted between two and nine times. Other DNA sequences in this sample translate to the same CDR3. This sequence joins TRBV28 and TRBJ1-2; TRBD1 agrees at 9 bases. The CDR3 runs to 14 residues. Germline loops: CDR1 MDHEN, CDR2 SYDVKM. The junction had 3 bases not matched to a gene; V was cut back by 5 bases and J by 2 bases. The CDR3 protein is CASSLGQGNYGYTF. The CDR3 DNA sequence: TGTGCCAGCAGTCTCGGACAGGGGAACTATGGCTACACCTTC.

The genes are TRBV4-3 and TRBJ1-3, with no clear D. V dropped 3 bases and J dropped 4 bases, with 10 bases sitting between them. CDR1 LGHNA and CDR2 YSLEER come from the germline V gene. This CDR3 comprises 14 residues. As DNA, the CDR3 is TGCGCCAGCAGCCAGGCCCATATGGGAAACACCATATATTTT. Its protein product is CASSQAHMGNTIYF.

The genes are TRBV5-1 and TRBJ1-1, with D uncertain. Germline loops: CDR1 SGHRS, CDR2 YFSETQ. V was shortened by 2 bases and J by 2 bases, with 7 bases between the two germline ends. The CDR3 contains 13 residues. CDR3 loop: CASSFQDNTEAFF. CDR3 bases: TGCGCCAGCAGCTTCCAGGATAACACTGAAGCTTTCTTT.

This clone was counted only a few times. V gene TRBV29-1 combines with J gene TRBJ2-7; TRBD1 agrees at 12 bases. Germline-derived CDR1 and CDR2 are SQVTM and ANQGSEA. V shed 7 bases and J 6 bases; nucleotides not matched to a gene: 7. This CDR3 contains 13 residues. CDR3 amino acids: CSGSGTGGLEQYF. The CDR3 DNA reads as TGCAGCGGCTCCGGGACAGGGGGCCTCGAGCAGTACTTC.

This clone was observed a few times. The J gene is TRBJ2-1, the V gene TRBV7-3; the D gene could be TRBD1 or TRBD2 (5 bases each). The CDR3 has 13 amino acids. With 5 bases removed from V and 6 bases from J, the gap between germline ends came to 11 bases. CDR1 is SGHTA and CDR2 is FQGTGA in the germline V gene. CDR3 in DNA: TGTGCCAGCAGCCCCGGGACCTCCAATGAGCAGTTCTTC. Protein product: CASSPGTSNEQFF.

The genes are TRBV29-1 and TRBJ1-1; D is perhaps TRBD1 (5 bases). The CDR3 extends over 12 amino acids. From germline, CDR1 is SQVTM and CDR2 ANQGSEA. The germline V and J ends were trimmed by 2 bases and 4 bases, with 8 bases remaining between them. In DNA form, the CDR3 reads TGCAGCGTTGAAAATCAGGGCACTGAAGCTTTCTTT. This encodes CSVENQGTEAFF.